One sample yielded the 17 T cell receptor beta chains listed below, sequenced in a study of T cell responses to AZD1222 COVID-19 vaccine. Here immunoSEQ multiplex PCR was the method, and the copy in TCRdb shows in-frame clones only, minus some. The sample records around 180,000 clones, around 89% being singletons. The sequenced sample was peripheral blood, obtained 28 days after the second AZD1222 dose. The origin of the receptors is an adult who received the AZD1222 COVID-19 vaccine.

This chain uses TRBV29-1 with TRBJ2-1; D not resolved. The CDR3 covers 11 residues. The V end was cut by 3 bases, the J end by 8 bases, with 8 bases between. CDR1 is SQVTM, CDR2 ANQGSEA, per germline. Written as DNA, the CDR3 is TGCAGCGTTGAGATTAGCTATGAGCAGTTCTTC. The encoded protein is CSVEISYEQFF.

This clone was seen once. The chain employs TRBV9 and TRBJ1-1; a weak D match, TRBD1 (5 bases). V lost 3 bases to trimming and J lost 7 bases, with 7 bases between them. The CDR3 length is 11 residues. The germline V gene encodes CDR1 SGDLS and CDR2 YYNGEE. The CDR3 sequence is CASSGGLEAFF. The CDR3, as DNA: TGTGCCAGCAGCGGGGGCCTTGAAGCTTTCTTT.

The chain links TRBV28 to TRBJ2-1, with D unclear. Germline V gene sequence: CDR1 MDHEN, CDR2 SYDVKM. With 6 bases removed from V and 12 bases from J, the gap between germline ends came to 12 bases. This CDR3 is built from 11 residues. CDR3: CASSLSLGQFF. CDR3 nucleotides: TGTGCCAGCAGCTTGTCTCTCGGGCAGTTCTTC.

The chain couples TRBV5-6 to TRBJ1-6; D remains ambiguous. The CDR3 contains 16 residues. Trimming took 0 bases from V and 9 from J, leaving 16 bases between them. Germline loops: CDR1 SGHDT, CDR2 YYEEEE. CDR3 region: CASSLVGRVGSSPLHF. In DNA, the CDR3 is TGTGCCAGCAGCTTGGTCGGACGGGTGGGTAGTTCACCCCTCCACTTT.

The chain is built from TRBV6-5 and TRBJ1-4; maybe TRBD1 (6 bases). Trimming took off 10 bases at V and 7 bases at J, with 22 bases between the two ends. Germline values: CDR1 MNHEY, CDR2 SVGAGI. This CDR3 is 15 amino acids long. CDR3 in DNA: TGTGCCACCTCTTCGGTCCGGGGGCGGGGTGAAAAACTGTTTTTT. This encodes CATSSVRGRGEKLFF.

This clone was seen a handful of times. Other DNA sequences within the sample encode an identical CDR3. The J gene is TRBJ2-7, the V gene TRBV7-2; TRBD2 aligns across 7 bases. The CDR3 extends over 14 amino acids. Germline V gene sequence: CDR1 SGHTA, CDR2 FQGNSA. Trimming took 0 bases from V and 3 from J; bases not matched to a gene: 2. The CDR3 here is CASSLAVAGYEQYF. The CDR3 DNA sequence: TGTGCCAGCAGCTTAGCGGTAGCGGGCTACGAGCAGTACTTC.

With respect to this clone: Its ends do not fully match the called genes, so a read error is possible. The V gene is TRBV27, the J gene TRBJ2-4; tentatively, D is TRBD1 or TRBD2 (5 bases each). Per the germline V gene, CDR1 is MNHEY and CDR2 is SMNVEV (reference sequence). CDR3 length equals 9 residues. The CDR3 region is CASSLRGNF. The CDR3 DNA is TGTGCCAGCAGTTTGAGGGGAAATTTC.

The chain links TRBV25-1 to TRBJ1-5; 9 nucleotides match TRBD1. The CDR3 has 14 residues. The junction had 1 base not matched to a gene; V was cut back by 6 bases and J by 1 base. CDR1 and CDR2 (germline): MGHDK, SYGVNS. In DNA, the CDR3 is TGTGCCAGCAGCGGACAGGGGAGCAATCAGCCCCAGCATTTT. Protein sequence: CASSGQGSNQPQHF.

V and J are TRBV19 and TRBJ1-2, with D maybe TRBD1 (5 bases). Germline CDR1 LNHDA, CDR2 SQIVND (reference sequence). The CDR3 sequence is 17 residues long. Trimming took off 0 bases at V and 0 bases at J, with 14 bases between the two ends. CDR3 nucleotide sequence: TGTGCCAGTAGTATAGATCTCGCAAGACAGACTAACTATGGCTACACCTTC. Amino acid sequence: CASSIDLARQTNYGYTF.

This rearrangement joins TRBV7-3 to TRBJ2-1; D tentatively fits TRBD1 or TRBD2 (6 bases each). V gave up 1 base and J gave up 4 bases, with 11 bases separating them. CDR3 length: 15 residues. Germline loops: CDR1 SGHTA, CDR2 FQGTGA. CDR3 nucleotides: TGTGCCAGCAGCTTAAAGGCGGGACAATACAATGAGCAGTTCTTC. Amino acids: CASSLKAGQYNEQFF.

The chain links TRBV30 to TRBJ2-3; D is uncertain. This CDR3 is built from 12 residues. V was shortened by 6 bases and J by 0 bases, with 7 bases between the two germline ends. Germline V gene lookup returns CDR1 GTSNPN and CDR2 SVGIG (reference sequence). The CDR3 region is CACGQSTDTQYF. The DNA for the CDR3 is TGTGCCTGCGGTCAGAGCACAGATACGCAGTATTTT.

The table lists this clone with a count of one. The junction shows a germline mismatch at one end, possibly a read error. The chain has TRBV28 and TRBJ1-5, with D possibly TRBD1 on 5 matching bases. This CDR3 has 12 amino acids. Germline assignment: CDR1 MDHEN and CDR2 SYDVKM. The CDR3 sequence: CPRTYSNQPQHF. The CDR3 DNA reads as TGCCCGCGGACATATAGCAATCAGCCCCAGCATTTT.

The chain is built from TRBV11-2 and TRBJ1-2, with D perhaps matching TRBD1 (6 bases). The CDR3 consists of 13 residues. Deletions cut 4 bases from V and 3 bases from J, with 9 bases between. Germline loops: CDR1 SGHAT, CDR2 FQNNGV. The CDR3 bases are TGTGCCAGCAGCTCGGGACAACACTATGGCTACACCTTC. Its protein product is CASSSGQHYGYTF. The complete variable domain, with remaining parts taken from reference TRBV11-2 and TRBJ1-2, reads EAGVAQSPRYKIIEKRQSVAFWCNPISGHATLYWYQQILGQGPKLLIQFQNNGVVDDSQLPKDRFSAERLKGVDSTLKIQPAKLEDSAVYLCASSSGQHYGYTFGSGTRLTVV.

V usage is TRBV5-1 and J usage is TRBJ2-3; TRBD2 matches at 8 bases. The junction had 2 bases not matched to a gene; V was cut back by 0 bases and J by 2 bases. Germline V gives CDR1 SGHRS, CDR2 YFSETQ. This CDR3 has 15 residues. The CDR3 DNA sequence: TGCGCCAGCAGCTTGGCACTAGCGGCCACAGATACGCAGTATTTT. Encoded protein: CASSLALAATDTQYF.

The chain couples TRBV5-4 to TRBJ1-2; TRBD1 matches 8 bases. Germline trimming cut 6 bases from V and 8 bases from J; bases unmatched to any gene: 15. The germline CDR1 and CDR2 sequences are SGHNT and YYREEE (reference sequence). The CDR3 totals 15 residues. CDR3 sequence (DNA): TGTGCCAGCACAACTATAGGACAGGGCGGTTCGGGCTACACCTTC. Translating gives CASTTIGQGGSGYTF.

This chain links TRBV7-9 with TRBJ1-3; the match to TRBD1 covers 10 bases. The V and J ends lost 5 bases and 7 bases, in that order; junction bases with no gene match: 5. The CDR3 has 14 amino acids. Germline CDR1 reads SEHNR; CDR2 reads FQNEAQ (reference sequence). The CDR3 reads CASSPRTGGNTIYF. CDR3 bases: TGTGCCAGCAGCCCGAGGACAGGGGGGAACACCATATATTTT.

The chain couples TRBV2 to TRBJ1-2; D unclear. CDR3 size: 14 residues. V was pared by 5 bases and J by 3 bases, with 13 bases between. CDR1 and CDR2 from the germline V gene are SNHLY and FYNNEI. The CDR3, as DNA: TGTGCCAGCAGTCAGGAAATTTTGGACTATGGCTACACCTTC. This sequence encodes CASSQEILDYGYTF.